This T cell receptor beta chain was captured by sequencing in a study of blood T cell repertoires in COVID-19. Across the whole study: COVID-19 samples collected from the United States, Italy and Spain covered acute and convalescent phases. In each case, the material was cDNA or gDNA derived from T cells, B-cell-depleted T cells, or PBMCs.

Authors' analysis steps: Researchers report that nucleated cell counts were estimated from reference gene primer amplification. Some clones are missing from TCRdb's copy, which holds only in-frame ones; the method was immunoSEQ multiplex PCR. V and J calls and clone size are copied from that table; D and trimming were computed from the DNA. This table holds some 350,000 clones, 85% to 90% found once. This CDR3 comprises 17 residues. After removal of 6 bases from V and 9 bases from J, the junction contained 18 bases not matched to a gene. Germline V gene data show CDR1 as LGHDT and CDR2 as YNNKEL (reference sequence).

The TCR comes from a human donor in a cohort sampled during active COVID-19. Sequencing was carried out using peripheral blood. The chain employs TRBV3-1 (or the pseudogene TRBV3-2) and TRBJ2-1; 9 nucleotides align to TRBD2. The CDR3 loop is CASRGALAGLAGAEQFF. CDR3 nucleotide sequence: TGTGCCAGCAGGGGAGCGCTGGCGGGACTAGCCGGCGCTGAGCAGTTCTTC.